This T cell receptor beta chain was captured by sequencing in a study of blood T cell repertoires in COVID-19. Study-level background: Sites in the United States, Italy and Spain provided acute and convalescent COVID-19 samples. Sample material is recorded as cDNA or gDNA derived from T cells, B-cell-depleted T cells, or PBMCs.

Seattle's cohort entered during active infection and was followed longitudinally. The assay was immunoSEQ multiplex PCR, and TCRdb's table has in-frame clones only and misses some. The table shows about 130,000 clones, with roughly three quarters occurring only once. Per germline, CDR1 DFQATT and CDR2 SNEGSKA (reference sequence). Trimming took 3 bases from V and 1 from J, leaving 9 bases between them. This CDR3 spans 13 amino acids. This rearrangement joins TRBV20-1 to TRBJ1-2; D is unclear. The sample consisted of peripheral blood. This clonotype was obtained from a woman aged 70-85 years with COVID-19, enrolled during active disease. CDR3: CSASVQNNYGYTF. As DNA, the CDR3 is TGCAGTGCTAGTGTACAGAATAACTATGGCTACACCTTC.